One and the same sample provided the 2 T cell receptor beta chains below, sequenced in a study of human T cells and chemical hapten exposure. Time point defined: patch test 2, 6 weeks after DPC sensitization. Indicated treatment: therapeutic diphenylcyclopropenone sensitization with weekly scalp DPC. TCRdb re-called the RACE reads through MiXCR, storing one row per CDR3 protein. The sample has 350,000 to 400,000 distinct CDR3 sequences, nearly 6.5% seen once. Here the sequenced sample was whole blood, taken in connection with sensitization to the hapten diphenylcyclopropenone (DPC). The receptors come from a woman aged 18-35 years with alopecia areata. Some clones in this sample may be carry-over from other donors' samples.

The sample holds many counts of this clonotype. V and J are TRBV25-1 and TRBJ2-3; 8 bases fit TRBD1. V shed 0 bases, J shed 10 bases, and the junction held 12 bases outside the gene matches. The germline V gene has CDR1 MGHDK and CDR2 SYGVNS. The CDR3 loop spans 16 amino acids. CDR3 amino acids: CASSEYPPGTGTPQYF. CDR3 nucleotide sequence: TGTGCCAGCAGTGAATATCCGCCCGGGACAGGTACCCCGCAGTATTTT.

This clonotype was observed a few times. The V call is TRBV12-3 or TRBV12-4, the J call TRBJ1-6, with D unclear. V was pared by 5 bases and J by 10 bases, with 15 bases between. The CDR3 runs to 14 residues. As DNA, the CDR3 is TGTGCCAGCAGTCAAAACCCCCAGGCCTCACCCCTCCACTTT. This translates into CASSQNPQASPLHF.